This entry lists 9 T cell receptor beta chains sequenced from one sample in a study of blood T cell repertoires in COVID-19 (TCRdb year 2020). Libraries came from the immunoSEQ multiplex PCR assay. Not all clones reach the TCRdb copy of this immuneACCESS table, which keeps in-frame sequences only. Checked studies attribute under half of the gap to unresolved V genes and leave the rest unexplained. Present in this sample are 130,000 or so clones, around 89% of which were seen just once. The top ten hold roughly 18% of the sample. The sequenced sample was peripheral blood. These receptor sequences come from a man in his fifties with active or convalescent COVID-19.

The chain uses TRBV19 and TRBJ1-5; no clear D gene. This CDR3 has 13 amino acids. Trimming took off 7 bases at V and 2 bases at J, with 9 bases between the two ends. Germline V gives CDR1 LNHDA, CDR2 SQIVND (reference sequence). In DNA form, the CDR3 reads TGTGCCAGTAACCTATATCGCAATCAGCCCCAGCATTTT. Translating gives CASNLYRNQPQHF.

The CDR3 spells CASSARGQPSYNEQFF. The CDR3 DNA follows: TGTGCCAGCAGCGCTAGGGGACAGCCCTCCTACAATGAGCAGTTCTTC. V is TRBV9 and J is TRBJ2-1; TRBD1 aligns across 7 bases. Germline V lookup: CDR1 SGDLS, CDR2 YYNGEE. The CDR3 is made up of 16 amino acids. V dropped 3 bases and J dropped 0; count of bases not matched to a gene: 6.

The chain links TRBV3-1 (or the pseudogene TRBV3-2) to TRBJ2-7; weak D call: TRBD1 (5 bases). V lost 0 bases, J lost 3 bases, and 12 bases lay in between. This CDR3 comprises 15 residues. Germline V gives CDR1 LGHDT, CDR2 YNNKEL (reference sequence). DNA of the CDR3: TGTGCCAGCAGCCAAGAAAGCCGACAGCTCTACGAGCAGTACTTC. Translating gives CASSQESRQLYEQYF.

In this sample, this clone turned up a few times. The rearrangement joins TRBV6-6 to TRBJ2-2; 8 positions agree with TRBD1. Germline V gene data show CDR1 as MNHNY and CDR2 as SVGAGI (reference sequence). Unmatched junction bases numbered 5, after V lost 0 bases and J lost 5 bases. The CDR3 consists of 16 residues. CDR3 in DNA: TGTGCCAGCAGTTACTCGGTCGGGACAGGAACCGGGGAGCTGTTTTTT. Translating it yields CASSYSVGTGTGELFF.

This clone was seen once. CDR3 bases: TGTGCCAGCAGTAACTTACAGGGGCGGGGTACGCAGTATTTT. It yields the protein CASSNLQGRGTQYF. The chain has TRBV6-5 and TRBJ2-3, with D possibly being TRBD1 (7 bases). Germline-derived CDR1 and CDR2 are MNHEY and SVGAGI. The CDR3 runs to 14 residues. Trimming cost V 5 bases and J 8 bases, with 17 bases left between them.

This clone was observed once. The CDR3 loop reads CASREDTRATGELFF. As DNA, the CDR3 is TGTGCCAGCCGGGAGGACACAAGGGCCACCGGGGAGCTGTTTTTT. This chain joins TRBV7-2 and TRBJ2-2; 7 bases map to TRBD2. The junction had 10 bases not matched to a gene; V was cut back by 8 bases and J by 4 bases. The CDR3 is 15 residues long. Germline CDR1 SGHTA, CDR2 FQGNSA.

The chain carries TRBV12-5 and TRBJ1-1; D not resolved. CDR3 length: 13 residues. Germline V CDR1 and CDR2: LGHNT, FRNRAP. V was shortened by 3 bases and J by 4 bases, with 9 bases between the two germline ends. The CDR3 loop is CASGFTEGTEAFF. Written as DNA, the CDR3 is TGTGCTAGTGGTTTCACAGAGGGCACTGAAGCTTTCTTT. The full variable domain, completed using reference TRBV12-5 and TRBJ1-1, is DARVTQTPRHKVTEMGQEVTMRCQPILGHNTVFWYRQTMMQGLELLAYFRNRAPLDDSGMPKDRFSAEMPDATLATLKIQPSEPRDSAVYFCASGFTEGTEAFFGQGTRLTVV.

V gene TRBV5-1 combines with J gene TRBJ2-2, with a tentative D call TRBD2 (6 bases). Trimming took off 4 bases at V and 7 bases at J, with 20 bases between the two ends. This CDR3 has 16 residues. Germline V lookup: CDR1 SGHRS, CDR2 YFSETQ. CDR3 sequence: CASSRAGTGRNGELFF. The CDR3 bases are TGCGCCAGCAGCCGGGCGGGAACGGGACGTAACGGGGAGCTGTTTTTT.

This clone was recorded once. The rearrangement links TRBV21-1 to TRBJ2-2; the D call of TRBD2 is as the table states it, not checked on the DNA. TRBV21-1 is deemed a pseudogene. The CDR3 runs 15 residues. The CDR3 spells CASSDTSGSSGELFF. The DNA for the CDR3 is TGTGCCAGCAGTGACACTAGCGGGAGTTCCGGGGAGCTGTTTTTT.